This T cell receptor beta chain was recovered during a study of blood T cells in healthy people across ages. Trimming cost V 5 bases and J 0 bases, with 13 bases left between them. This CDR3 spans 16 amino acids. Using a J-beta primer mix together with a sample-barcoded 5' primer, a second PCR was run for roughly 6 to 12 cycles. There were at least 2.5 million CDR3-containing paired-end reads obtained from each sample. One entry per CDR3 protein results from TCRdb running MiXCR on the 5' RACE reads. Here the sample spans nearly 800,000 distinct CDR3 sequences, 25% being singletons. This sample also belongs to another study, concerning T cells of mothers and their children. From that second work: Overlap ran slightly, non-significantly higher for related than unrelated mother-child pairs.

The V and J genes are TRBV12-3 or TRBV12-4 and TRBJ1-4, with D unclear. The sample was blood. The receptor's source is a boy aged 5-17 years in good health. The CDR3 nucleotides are TGTGCCAGCAGTCCGCCCTCATTGTCAACTAATGAAAAACTGTTTTTT. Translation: CASSPPSLSTNEKLFF.